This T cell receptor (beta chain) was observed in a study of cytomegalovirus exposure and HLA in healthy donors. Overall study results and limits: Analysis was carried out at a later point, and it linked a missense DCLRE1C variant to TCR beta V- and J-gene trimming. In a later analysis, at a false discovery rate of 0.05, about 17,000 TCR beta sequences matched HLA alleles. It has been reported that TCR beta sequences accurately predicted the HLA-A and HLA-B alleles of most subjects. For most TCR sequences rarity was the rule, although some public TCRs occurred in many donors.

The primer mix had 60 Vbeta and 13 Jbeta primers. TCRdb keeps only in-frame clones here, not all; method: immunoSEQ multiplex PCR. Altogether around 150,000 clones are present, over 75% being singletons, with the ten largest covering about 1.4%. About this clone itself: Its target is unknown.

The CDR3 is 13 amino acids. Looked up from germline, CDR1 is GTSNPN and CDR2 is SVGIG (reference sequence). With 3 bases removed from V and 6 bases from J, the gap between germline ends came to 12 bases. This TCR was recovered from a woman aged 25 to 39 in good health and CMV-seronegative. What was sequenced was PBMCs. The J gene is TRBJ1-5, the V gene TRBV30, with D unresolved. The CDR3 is CAWRSARGQPQHF. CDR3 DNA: TGTGCCTGGAGGTCCGCAAGAGGTCAGCCCCAGCATTTT.